These 20 T cell receptor beta chains were sequenced from one sample in a study of T cell repertoires in cytomegalovirus infection. MiXCR, run by TCRdb on the reads, gives a single entry per CDR3 protein. The sample lists 250,000 to 300,000 distinct CDR3 sequences; roughly 26% were seen once. Sequenced input: PBMCs. Source of these receptors: a human donor in good health (CMV status not recorded). Some clones in this sample may be carry-over from other donors' samples.

This clonotype was observed a few times. The chain combines TRBV27 with TRBJ2-7, with a tentative D call TRBD1 (5 bases). The CDR3 consists of 13 residues. Germline CDR1 MNHEY, CDR2 SMNVEV (reference sequence). V shed 4 bases and J shed 3 bases, with 10 bases lying between them. CDR3 coding DNA: TGTGCCAGCAGTTCCGGACACGGCTACGAGCAGTACTTC. Protein sequence: CASSSGHGYEQYF.

This clonotype has only a few counts. The chain couples TRBV19 to TRBJ2-2, with TRBD1 as a possible D gene (6 bases). There are 14 residues in the CDR3. Germline-derived CDR1 and CDR2 are LNHDA and SQIVND (reference sequence). Trimming removed 3 bases at V and 6 bases at J, with 11 bases between. The CDR3 nucleotides read TGTGCCAGTAGTATTCCAGGGGACCCCGGGGAGCTGTTTTTT. It encodes CASSIPGDPGELFF.

This clonotype was detected only once. This may be a read error, as it is one base from a much larger clone. The chain couples TRBV7-3 to TRBJ2-2, with a tentative D call TRBD2 (6 bases). Germline CDR1 reads SGHTA; CDR2 reads FQGTGA. The CDR3 is made up of 14 amino acids. CDR3 sequence (DNA): TGTGCCAGCAGCTTAACGCCCGTACCGGGGGAGCTGTTGTTT. It is translated as CASSLTPVPGELLF. Using reference TRBV7-3 and TRBJ2-2 for the parts outside the CDR3, the full variable domain is GAGVSQTPSNKVTEKGKYVELRCDPISGHTALYWYRQSLGQGPEFLIYFQGTGAADDSGLPNDRFFAVRPEGSVSTLKIQRTERGDSAVYLCASSLTPVPGELLFGEGSRLTVL.

This clonotype was observed at least ten times. V usage is TRBV20-1 and J usage is TRBJ2-1; 12 nucleotides agree with TRBD2. V lost 0 bases to trimming and J lost 6 bases; unmatched junction nucleotides: 15. Germline V CDR1 and CDR2: DFQATT, SNEGSKA (reference sequence). The CDR3 sequence is 19 residues long. Here the CDR3 reads CSARDLNFPTSGGRNEQFF. The CDR3 DNA follows: TGCAGTGCTAGAGATCTAAACTTCCCGACTAGCGGGGGCCGCAATGAGCAGTTCTTC.

This clonotype was counted ten times or more. The CDR3 spells CASSYVAGALQETQYF. Written as DNA, the CDR3 is TGTGCCAGCAGTTACGTTGCGGGAGCCCTCCAAGAGACCCAGTACTTC. J is TRBJ2-5 and V is TRBV6-2 or TRBV6-3; 7 bases agree with TRBD2. The CDR3 extends over 16 amino acids. Germline V gene data show CDR1 as MNHEY and CDR2 as SVGEGT. The trim removed 2 bases at V and 1 base at J, leaving 7 bases unmatched.

This chain joins TRBV6-2 or TRBV6-3 and TRBJ2-1, with 11 bases aligning to TRBD2. CDR3 length: 16 residues. V shed 5 bases and J 8 bases; nucleotides not matched to a gene: 11. Germline CDR1 reads MNHEY; CDR2 reads SVGEGT. Here the CDR3 reads CASSPQLAGASHEQFF. Here the CDR3 DNA reads TGTGCCAGCAGTCCCCAACTAGCGGGAGCCAGCCATGAGCAGTTCTTC.

In this sample, this clonotype turned up many times. J is TRBJ1-4 and V is TRBV28; D might be TRBD1 (5 bases). This CDR3 has 16 amino acids. The germline CDR1 and CDR2 sequences are MDHEN and SYDVKM. Trimming took 5 bases from V and 0 from J, leaving 13 bases between them. The CDR3 loop is CASSGQGLATNEKLFF. In DNA, the CDR3 is TGTGCCAGCAGTGGGCAGGGACTTGCAACTAATGAAAAACTGTTTTTT. Looking up the rest from reference TRBV28 and TRBJ1-4 gives the full variable domain: DVKVTQSSRYLVKRTGEKVFLECVQDMDHENMFWYRQDPGLGLRLIYFSYDVKMKEKGDIPEGYSVSREKKERFSLILESASTNQTSMYLCASSGQGLATNEKLFFGSGTQLSVL.

The chain carries TRBV2 and TRBJ2-5; TRBD1 might be the D (5 bases). Germline loops: CDR1 SNHLY, CDR2 FYNNEI. V was pared by 4 bases and J by 4 bases, with 7 bases between. This CDR3 spans 12 amino acids. The CDR3 DNA sequence: TGTGCCAGCAGTGTGGGGCGAGAGACCCAGTACTTC. This translates into CASSVGRETQYF.

This clonotype was recorded at least ten times. The V and J genes are TRBV7-2 and TRBJ1-2, with D possibly TRBD1 on 6 matching bases. The CDR3 consists of 15 residues. Looked up from germline, CDR1 is SGHTA and CDR2 is FQGNSA. V was pared by 3 bases and J by 6 bases, with 17 bases between. CDR3 loop: CASSFARGSVDGYTF. For the CDR3, the DNA is TGTGCCAGCAGCTTTGCCAGGGGCTCTGTGGATGGCTACACCTTC.

The genes are TRBV9 and TRBJ2-1; D is unclear. Germline CDR1 reads SGDLS; CDR2 reads YYNGEE. V lost 4 bases, J lost 6 bases, and 8 bases lay in between. This CDR3 spans 12 amino acids. The CDR3 coding sequence is TGTGCCAGCAGCAAAACCCGCAATGAGCAGTTCTTC. It is translated as CASSKTRNEQFF.

This chain joins TRBV20-1 and TRBJ2-7; 9 nucleotides line up with TRBD2. Germline V gene data show CDR1 as DFQATT and CDR2 as SNEGSKA (reference sequence). The CDR3 is 15 residues long. V was clipped by 3 bases and J by 1 base; unmatched bases: 7. The CDR3: CSASQTSGVSYEQYF. The CDR3 coding sequence is TGCAGTGCTAGCCAGACTAGCGGAGTTTCCTACGAGCAGTACTTC.

This clonotype has ten or more counts. The chain recombines TRBV28 with TRBJ2-5; D is possibly TRBD1 or TRBD2 (6 bases each). The CDR3 extends over 12 amino acids. Deletions cut 4 bases from V and 5 bases from J, with 8 bases between. Germline loops: CDR1 MDHEN, CDR2 SYDVKM. CDR3 in amino acids: CASSWGAETQYF. In DNA form, the CDR3 reads TGTGCCAGCAGTTGGGGGGCGGAGACCCAGTACTTC.

The V call is TRBV5-1, the J call TRBJ1-1; no clear D. Germline lookup yields CDR1 SGHRS and CDR2 YFSETQ. The CDR3 contains 15 residues. Trimming left V 0 bases short and J 4 bases short, with 13 bases between. The CDR3 spells CASSLDPGVITEAFF. CDR3 nucleotides: TGCGCCAGCAGCTTGGATCCGGGTGTGATCACTGAAGCTTTCTTT.

The chain joins TRBV2 to TRBJ1-5, with no clear D. Trimming removed 4 bases from V and 5 bases from J, with 12 bases in between. The CDR3 extends over 14 amino acids. The germline CDR1 and CDR2 sequences are SNHLY and FYNNEI. The CDR3 nucleotides read TGTGCCAGCAGTGTTCTGGGCCCTTATCAGCCCCAGCATTTT. It specifies CASSVLGPYQPQHF.

The rearrangement links TRBV20-1 to TRBJ2-2; 10 nucleotides line up with TRBD1. The CDR3 consists of 14 residues. V dropped 4 bases and J dropped 7; count of bases not matched to a gene: 6. Germline V gene data show CDR1 as DFQATT and CDR2 as SNEGSKA (reference sequence). CDR3 protein: CSATGTGDFGELFF. In nucleotides, the CDR3 is TGCAGTGCTACGGGGACAGGGGATTTCGGGGAGCTGTTTTTT.

In its sample, this clonotype was seen a few times. The chain recombines TRBV10-3 with TRBJ1-2; 7 bases agree with TRBD1. The CDR3 consists of 12 residues. The V segment lost 6 bases and the J segment 3 bases; nucleotides outside the gene matches: 1. Germline V gene sequence: CDR1 ENHRY, CDR2 SYGVKD. CDR3 sequence (DNA): TGTGCCATCAGCGGACAGGACTATGGCTACACCTTC. It translates to CAISGQDYGYTF.

This clonotype was seen ten or more times. J is TRBJ2-6 and V is TRBV7-8, with TRBD2 matching over 7 bases. In germline, CDR1 is SGHVS, CDR2 FQNEAQ. CDR3 size: 16 residues. Trimming removed 4 bases from V and 3 bases from J; junction bases left unmatched: 6. CDR3 sequence: CASSSPRGDGANVLTF. CDR3 nucleotides: TGTGCCAGCAGCTCCCCCCGGGGGGATGGGGCCAACGTCCTGACTTTC.

This clonotype has just a few counts. The chain has TRBV5-1 and TRBJ2-5, with D uncertain. Per germline, CDR1 SGHRS and CDR2 YFSETQ. The CDR3 sequence is 14 residues long. Trimming cost V 0 bases and J 5 bases, with 11 bases left between them. The CDR3 coding sequence is TGCGCCAGCAGCTTGGGGGGTACCTGGGAGACCCAGTACTTC. Protein product: CASSLGGTWETQYF.

Remarks on this clonotype: The germline gene is not matched at one end of the junction; a read error may be the cause. The CDR3, as DNA: TGTGCCAGCACCGTAACCCCAGAAGACACCCAGTACTTC. This encodes CASTVTPEDTQYF. The chain couples TRBV7-2 to TRBJ2-5; no clear D gene. This CDR3 contains 13 residues. Germline V gene sequence: CDR1 SGHTA, CDR2 FQGNSA.

V is TRBV19 and J is TRBJ2-4; 7 bases map to TRBD1. The CDR3 is 14 residues long. Germline values: CDR1 LNHDA, CDR2 SQIVND (reference sequence). The V segment lost 5 bases and the J segment 7 bases; nucleotides outside the gene matches: 8. The CDR3: CASSWQGVQNIQYF. CDR3 in DNA: TGTGCCAGTAGTTGGCAGGGGGTACAGAACATTCAGTACTTC.